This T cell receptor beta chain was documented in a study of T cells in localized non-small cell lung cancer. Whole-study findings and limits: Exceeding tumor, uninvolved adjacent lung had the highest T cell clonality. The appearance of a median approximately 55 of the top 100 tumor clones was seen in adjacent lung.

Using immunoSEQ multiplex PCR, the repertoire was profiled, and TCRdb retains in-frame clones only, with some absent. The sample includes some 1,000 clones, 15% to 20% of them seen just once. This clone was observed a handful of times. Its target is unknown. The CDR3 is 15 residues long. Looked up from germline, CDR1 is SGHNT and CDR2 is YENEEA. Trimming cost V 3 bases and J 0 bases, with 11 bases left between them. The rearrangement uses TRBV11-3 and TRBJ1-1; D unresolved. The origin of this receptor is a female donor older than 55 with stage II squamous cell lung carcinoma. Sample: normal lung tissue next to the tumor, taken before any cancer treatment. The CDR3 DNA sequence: TGTGCCAGCAGCTTGGAAGGCCTCATGAACACTGAAGCTTTCTTT. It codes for CASSLEGLMNTEAFF.